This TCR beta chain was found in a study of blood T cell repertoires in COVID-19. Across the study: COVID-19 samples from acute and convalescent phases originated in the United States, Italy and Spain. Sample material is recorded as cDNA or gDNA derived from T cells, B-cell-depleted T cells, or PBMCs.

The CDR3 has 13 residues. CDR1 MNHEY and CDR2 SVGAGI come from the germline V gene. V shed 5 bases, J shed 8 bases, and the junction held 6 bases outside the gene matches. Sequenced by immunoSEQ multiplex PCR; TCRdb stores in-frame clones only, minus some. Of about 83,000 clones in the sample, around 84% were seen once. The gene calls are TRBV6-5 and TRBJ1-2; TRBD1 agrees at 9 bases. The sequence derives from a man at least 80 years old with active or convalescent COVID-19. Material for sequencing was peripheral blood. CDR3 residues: CASSRTGEVGYTF. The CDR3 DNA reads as TGTGCCAGCAGTAGGACAGGGGAGGTCGGCTACACCTTC.